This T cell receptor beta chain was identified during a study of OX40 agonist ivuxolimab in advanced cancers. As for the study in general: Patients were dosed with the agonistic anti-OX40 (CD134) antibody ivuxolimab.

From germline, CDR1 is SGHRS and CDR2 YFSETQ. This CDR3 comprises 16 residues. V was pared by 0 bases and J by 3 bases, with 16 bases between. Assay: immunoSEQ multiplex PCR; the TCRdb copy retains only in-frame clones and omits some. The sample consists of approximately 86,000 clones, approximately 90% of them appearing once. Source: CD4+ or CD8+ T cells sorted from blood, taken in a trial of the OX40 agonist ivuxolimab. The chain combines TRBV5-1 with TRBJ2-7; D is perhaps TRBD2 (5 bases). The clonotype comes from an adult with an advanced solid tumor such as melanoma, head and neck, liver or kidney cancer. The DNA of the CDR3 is TGCGCCAGCAGCTTGGCTGGGAGCCCCAAAAACTACGAGCAGTACTTC. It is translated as CASSLAGSPKNYEQYF.